A selection of T cell receptor beta chains follows, all from one sample in a study of T cells after yellow fever vaccination. A single record per CDR3 protein comes from TCRdb applying MiXCR to the 5' RACE reads. The data show about 300,000 distinct CDR3 sequences, approximately 4.2% seen once. This specimen consisted of PBMCs, obtained 5 days after the yellow fever booster vaccination. Receptor source: a man between 18 and 29 years old who received the YFV17D yellow fever vaccine. CDR3s include the opening cysteine and the closing phenylalanine or tryptophan. The order of the fields is D gene, clone size, CDR3 length, J gene, V gene, CDR3 DNA, CDR3 protein. The D gene is left open where the match is weak. Clone size, where shown, is once, few, many, or a class for clones that have expanded.

D: TRBD1
size: NA
length: 16
J: TRBJ2-3
V: TRBV6-1
DNA: TGTGCCAGCAGTGAAACGCAGGGGGCGTTCCCAGATACGCAGTATTTT
CDR3: CASSETQGAFPDTQYF

D: TRBD2
size: few
length: 17
J: TRBJ2-1
V: TRBV2
DNA: TGTGCCAGCAGCTATCCTAGCGGGGGGGCAGCGATTTACGAGCAGTTCTTC
CDR3: CASSYPSGGAAIYEQFF

D: NA
size: NA
length: 15
J: TRBJ2-1
V: TRBV7-9
DNA: TGTGCCAGCAGCCGGGGGACTGGCTCCTACAATGAGCAGTTCTTC
CDR3: CASSRGTGSYNEQFF

D: TRBD1
size: many
length: 15
J: TRBJ1-5
V: TRBV12-3/TRBV12-4
DNA: TGTGCCAGCAGTTTGGGACAGATAGTTTGGCAGCCCCAGCATTTT
CDR3: CASSLGQIVWQPQHF

D: NA
size: many
length: 16
J: TRBJ1-5
V: TRBV19
DNA: TGTGCCAGTAGTATAGGCGCGCGTGCTGGCAATCAGCCCCAGCATTTT
CDR3: CASSIGARAGNQPQHF

D: NA
size: NA
length: 15
J: TRBJ1-4
V: TRBV20-1
DNA: TGCAGTGCTAGAGTCTTCACAGCAACTAATGAAAAACTGTTTTTT
CDR3: CSARVFTATNEKLFF

D: NA
size: NA
length: 13
J: TRBJ2-2
V: TRBV4-1
DNA: TGCGCCAGCAGCTCCCCGGGGGCCGGGGAGCTGTTTTTT
CDR3: CASSSPGAGELFF

D: NA
size: NA
length: 16
J: TRBJ2-2
V: TRBV18
DNA: TGTGCCAGCTCACCAGGGAGTCCCTTGAACACCGGGGAGCTGTTTTTT
CDR3: CASSPGSPLNTGELFF

D: NA
size: few
length: 13
J: TRBJ1-2
V: TRBV28
DNA: TGTGCCAGCTATCAAACAGGGATCCCTGGCTACACCTTC
CDR3: CASYQTGIPGYTF

D: NA
size: NA
length: 11
J: TRBJ2-3
V: TRBV4-2
DNA: TGTGCCAGCATCGACGAGGGGCACCTGTATTTT
CDR3: CASIDEGHLYF

D: NA
size: NA
length: 13
J: TRBJ2-4
V: TRBV2
DNA: TGTGCCAGCAGTGCCCCGGGAAAAACGATTCAGTACTTC
CDR3: CASSAPGKTIQYF

D: TRBD2
size: few
length: 16
J: TRBJ2-3
V: TRBV15
DNA: TGTGCCACCAGACTCCCGCGGGGGGCAGGGGCAGATACGCAGTATTTT
CDR3: CATRLPRGAGADTQYF

D: TRBD1
size: NA
length: 14
J: TRBJ2-7
V: TRBV5-6
DNA: TGTGCCAGTGATCGGGACAGGGGTTTGCGCGAGCAGTACTTC
CDR3: CASDRDRGLREQYF

D: NA
size: NA
length: 12
J: TRBJ1-2
V: TRBV12-5
DNA: TGTGCTAGTGGTACCGGGGTAGGAGGCTACACCTTC
CDR3: CASGTGVGGYTF

D: NA
size: NA
length: 15
J: TRBJ2-2
V: TRBV28
DNA: TGTGCCAGCAGTTTTTCAAGTTTTAGCACCGGGGAGCTGTTTTTT
CDR3: CASSFSSFSTGELFF

D: NA
size: NA
length: 13
J: TRBJ2-5
V: TRBV5-1
DNA: TGCGCCAGCAGCTTTCCTTCACGCGAGACCCAGTACTTC
CDR3: CASSFPSRETQYF

D: TRBD1
size: NA
length: 16
J: TRBJ1-6
V: TRBV5-1
DNA: TGCGCCAGCAGCCGGACGGGACAGGGGTCGGATTCACCCCTCCACTTT
CDR3: CASSRTGQGSDSPLHF

D: NA
size: NA
length: 15
J: TRBJ1-1
V: TRBV10-3
DNA: TGTGCCATCAGTGAGTCGGAAGGGGGGAACACTGAAGCTTTCTTT
CDR3: CAISESEGGNTEAFF

D: NA
size: NA
length: 15
J: TRBJ1-5
V: TRBV6-5
DNA: TGTGCCAGCACCCCGTTGGGGGGCGGGAATCAGCCCCAGCATTTT
CDR3: CASTPLGGGNQPQHF

D: TRBD1
size: few
length: 14
J: TRBJ2-7
V: TRBV6-2/TRBV6-3
DNA: TGTGCCAGCAGTTACTCGGGACAGACCTACGAGCAGTACTTC
CDR3: CASSYSGQTYEQYF

D: NA
size: NA
length: 15
J: TRBJ1-1
V: TRBV7-7
DNA: TGTGCTAGCAGCCGATGGGGTGGCGGGAGGACTGAAGCTTTCTTT
CDR3: CASSRWGGGRTEAFF

D: NA
size: few
length: 16
J: TRBJ1-3
V: TRBV4-2
DNA: TGTGCCAGCAGCCAAGTCGGGTCGCGATCTGGAAACACCATATATTTT
CDR3: CASSQVGSRSGNTIYF

D: TRBD2
size: few
length: 13
J: TRBJ2-1
V: TRBV6-6
DNA: TGTGCCAGCAGCCCCGGGACTAGCGGGGAGCAGTTCTTC
CDR3: CASSPGTSGEQFF

D: TRBD1
size: NA
length: 14
J: TRBJ2-1
V: TRBV18
DNA: TGTGCCAGCTCCGGGACAGCGACCTACAATGAGCAGTTCTTC
CDR3: CASSGTATYNEQFF

D: NA
size: few
length: 14
J: TRBJ2-3
V: TRBV24-1
DNA: TGTGCCACCAGTGATCACAACGGGGCAGATACGCAGTATTTT
CDR3: CATSDHNGADTQYF

D: NA
size: NA
length: 17
J: TRBJ1-1
V: TRBV12-3/TRBV12-4
DNA: TGTGCCAGCAGTTTACACCCCCGGAGAGCCTCTAGAACTGAAGCTTTCTTT
CDR3: CASSLHPRRASRTEAFF

D: NA
size: NA
length: 15
J: TRBJ1-1
V: TRBV29-1
DNA: TGCAGCGTTGAATCCCTCGGGACGGGGAACACTGAAGCTTTCTTT
CDR3: CSVESLGTGNTEAFF

D: NA
size: few
length: 13
J: TRBJ1-1
V: TRBV19
DNA: TGTGCCAGTAGAATGGGCATGGGCACTGAAGCTTTCTTT
CDR3: CASRMGMGTEAFF

D: NA
size: many
length: 15
J: TRBJ1-6
V: TRBV12-3/TRBV12-4
DNA: TGTGCCAGCAGTTTATCAACGGCAGGGTACTCACCCCTCCACTTT
CDR3: CASSLSTAGYSPLHF

D: NA
size: NA
length: 15
J: TRBJ1-1
V: TRBV29-1
DNA: TGCAGCATTCCCCGGGGGGGATCCGGTGGCACTGAAGCTTTCTTT
CDR3: CSIPRGGSGGTEAFF

D: NA
size: few
length: 12
J: TRBJ1-1
V: TRBV10-3
DNA: TGTGCCGCGCAGGGGATGAACACTGAAGCTTTCTTT
CDR3: CAAQGMNTEAFF